A selection of T cell receptor beta chains follows, all from one sample in a study of T-cell memory formation after mild COVID-19. TCRdb processed the 5' RACE reads anew with MiXCR; each CDR3 protein has one entry. Of about 250,000 distinct CDR3 sequences listed, less than 20% are singletons. Sequenced input: PBMCs or a T cell subset sorted from them (not recorded which). Every receptor here comes from an adult woman who had mild COVID-19 (a few samples of this study predate the infection). Cell type and time point are not known. The CDR3 runs from the conserved cysteine through the conserved F or W. Each record gives: CDR3 protein, CDR3 DNA, V gene, clone size, J gene, D gene. D genes are given only for firm matches. Some rows mark clone size as missing; the rest say once, few, many or name a class of expanded clone.

cdr3_aa: CASSGGRSELFF
cdr3_nt: TGTGCCAGCAGCGGAGGGCGGTCGGAACTGTTTTTT
v_call: TRBV3-1
clone_size: few
j_call: TRBJ1-4
d_call: -

cdr3_aa: CASSQVTGDGWGNTEAFF
cdr3_nt: TGCGCCAGCAGCCAAGTGACGGGCGATGGGTGGGGGAACACTGAAGCTTTCTTT
v_call: TRBV4-3
clone_size: -
j_call: TRBJ1-1
d_call: -

cdr3_aa: CASSDSRREQFF
cdr3_nt: TGTGCCAGCAGCGACAGTCGTCGAGAGCAGTTCTTC
v_call: TRBV3-1
clone_size: -
j_call: TRBJ2-1
d_call: -

cdr3_aa: CASSPTGDQPQHF
cdr3_nt: TGTGCCAGCTCACCCACGGGGGATCAGCCCCAGCATTTT
v_call: TRBV18
clone_size: many
j_call: TRBJ1-5
d_call: -

cdr3_aa: CASSPRQRREQYF
cdr3_nt: TGTGCCAGCAGCCCGCGACAGCGTAGGGAGCAGTACTTC
v_call: TRBV11-2
clone_size: few
j_call: TRBJ2-7
d_call: -

cdr3_aa: CASSFMPGANVLTF
cdr3_nt: TGCGCCAGCAGCTTTATGCCTGGGGCCAACGTCCTGACTTTC
v_call: TRBV5-1
clone_size: many
j_call: TRBJ2-6
d_call: -

cdr3_aa: CASSPLRGGFTDTQYF
cdr3_nt: TGTGCCAGCTCACCACTACGGGGGGGCTTCACAGATACGCAGTATTTT
v_call: TRBV18
clone_size: few
j_call: TRBJ2-3
d_call: TRBD2

cdr3_aa: CASSLGTGTSGYTF
cdr3_nt: TGTGCCAGCAGCCTAGGGACAGGGACTTCAGGCTACACCTTC
v_call: TRBV6-5
clone_size: many
j_call: TRBJ1-2
d_call: TRBD1

cdr3_aa: CASSLAAGEETQYF
cdr3_nt: TGCGCCAGCAGCTTGGCGGCAGGGGAAGAGACCCAGTACTTC
v_call: TRBV5-1
clone_size: many
j_call: TRBJ2-5
d_call: -

cdr3_aa: CASSATGGRETQYF
cdr3_nt: TGTGCCAGCAGCGCGACAGGGGGCCGGGAGACCCAGTACTTC
v_call: TRBV12-3/TRBV12-4
clone_size: -
j_call: TRBJ2-5
d_call: TRBD1

cdr3_aa: CASTGPGNTIYF
cdr3_nt: TGTGCCAGCACAGGGCCGGGAAACACCATATATTTT
v_call: TRBV12-3/TRBV12-4
clone_size: many
j_call: TRBJ1-3
d_call: -

cdr3_aa: CASSQVVRTGRSLYF
cdr3_nt: TGTGCCAGCAGCCAAGTAGTAAGGACAGGGCGAAGCCTTTACTTC
v_call: TRBV3-1
clone_size: few
j_call: TRBJ2-7
d_call: TRBD1

cdr3_aa: CASRFGRQSYEQYF
cdr3_nt: TGTGCCAGCAGATTCGGGCGGCAGTCCTACGAGCAGTACTTC
v_call: TRBV12-3/TRBV12-4
clone_size: -
j_call: TRBJ2-7
d_call: -

cdr3_aa: CASSQERVQPQHF
cdr3_nt: TGTGCCAGCAGCCAAGAAAGGGTTCAGCCCCAGCATTTT
v_call: TRBV4-2
clone_size: many
j_call: TRBJ1-5
d_call: -

cdr3_aa: CASSPLGITDTQYF
cdr3_nt: TGCGCCAGCAGCCCACTGGGAATCACAGATACGCAGTATTTT
v_call: TRBV5-1
clone_size: few
j_call: TRBJ2-3
d_call: -

cdr3_aa: CASSPPPGTRLPYNEQFF
cdr3_nt: TGTGCCAGCAGCCCACCCCCCGGGACTAGACTTCCCTACAATGAGCAGTTCTTC
v_call: TRBV7-3
clone_size: few
j_call: TRBJ2-1
d_call: TRBD2

cdr3_aa: CASSPEAGGNHNEQFF
cdr3_nt: TGTGCCAGCAGCCCTGAAGCGGGGGGGAACCACAATGAGCAGTTCTTC
v_call: TRBV9
clone_size: few
j_call: TRBJ2-1
d_call: TRBD2

cdr3_aa: CASSQARGAEAFF
cdr3_nt: TGTGCCAGCAGCCAGGCCCGTGGGGCTGAAGCTTTCTTT
v_call: TRBV4-2
clone_size: -
j_call: TRBJ1-1
d_call: -

cdr3_aa: CASSQGFGVGTQYF
cdr3_nt: TGTGCCAGCAGCCAAGGTTTTGGGGTTGGGACCCAGTACTTC
v_call: TRBV14
clone_size: few
j_call: TRBJ2-5
d_call: -

cdr3_aa: CASSDMAWANTEAFF
cdr3_nt: TGTGCCAGCAGTGATATGGCATGGGCGAACACTGAAGCTTTCTTT
v_call: TRBV6-1
clone_size: few
j_call: TRBJ1-1
d_call: -

cdr3_aa: CASSFSGSTEAFF
cdr3_nt: TGTGCCAGCAGTTTTTCCGGGTCAACTGAAGCTTTCTTT
v_call: TRBV12-3/TRBV12-4
clone_size: -
j_call: TRBJ1-1
d_call: -

cdr3_aa: CACWDRAAGELFF
cdr3_nt: TGTGCCTGCTGGGACAGGGCGGCCGGGGAGCTGTTTTTT
v_call: TRBV7-7
clone_size: -
j_call: TRBJ2-2
d_call: TRBD1

cdr3_aa: CASSSHSPGHPNYGYTF
cdr3_nt: TGTGCCAGCAGTTCCCACTCTCCGGGACATCCAAACTATGGCTACACCTTC
v_call: TRBV6-5
clone_size: -
j_call: TRBJ1-2
d_call: -

cdr3_aa: CASRSGSLETQYF
cdr3_nt: TGCGCCAGCCGATCGGGGAGTTTGGAGACCCAGTACTTC
v_call: TRBV5-1
clone_size: few
j_call: TRBJ2-5
d_call: -

cdr3_aa: CASSSTPGRNSNQPQHF
cdr3_nt: TGTGCCAGCAGTTCCACACCCGGACGGAATAGCAATCAGCCCCAGCATTTT
v_call: TRBV6-5
clone_size: -
j_call: TRBJ1-5
d_call: -

cdr3_aa: CASSADPRDRDDTEAFF
cdr3_nt: TGTGCCAGCAGCGCAGACCCCCGGGACAGGGATGACACTGAAGCTTTCTTT
v_call: TRBV11-2
clone_size: -
j_call: TRBJ1-1
d_call: TRBD1

cdr3_aa: CASSYVTLAERSYEQYF
cdr3_nt: TGTGCCAGCAGTTACGTTACCCTAGCGGAGCGGTCCTACGAGCAGTACTTC
v_call: TRBV6-2/TRBV6-3
clone_size: few
j_call: TRBJ2-7
d_call: TRBD2

cdr3_aa: CASSLVEVKTQYF
cdr3_nt: TGCGCCAGCAGCTTGGTCGAGGTGAAGACCCAGTACTTC
v_call: TRBV5-1
clone_size: -
j_call: TRBJ2-5
d_call: -

cdr3_aa: CATSKHYEQYF
cdr3_nt: TGTGCCACCAGTAAACACTACGAGCAGTACTTC
v_call: TRBV24-1
clone_size: -
j_call: TRBJ2-7
d_call: -

cdr3_aa: CASSPAGADTQYF
cdr3_nt: TGCGCCAGCAGTCCCGCGGGGGCAGATACGCAGTATTTT
v_call: TRBV4-1
clone_size: -
j_call: TRBJ2-3
d_call: TRBD2

cdr3_aa: CASSAEARSYEQYF
cdr3_nt: TGTGCCAGCAGTGCAGAGGCTCGGTCCTACGAGCAGTACTTC
v_call: TRBV2
clone_size: few
j_call: TRBJ2-7
d_call: -

cdr3_aa: CASSPGGLAGSSYNEQFF
cdr3_nt: TGTGCCAGCAGCCCAGGGGGACTAGCGGGGAGCTCCTACAATGAGCAGTTCTTC
v_call: TRBV9
clone_size: few
j_call: TRBJ2-1
d_call: TRBD2

cdr3_aa: CASSQTSGGAPNTQYF
cdr3_nt: TGTGCCAGCAGCCAGACTAGCGGGGGGGCGCCGAATACGCAGTATTTT
v_call: TRBV7-9
clone_size: -
j_call: TRBJ2-3
d_call: TRBD2

cdr3_aa: CASSPRAFYEQYF
cdr3_nt: TGTGCCAGCAGCCCTAGGGCGTTCTACGAGCAGTACTTC
v_call: TRBV14
clone_size: -
j_call: TRBJ2-7
d_call: -

cdr3_aa: CASSEGTRWDGYTF
cdr3_nt: TGTGCCAGCAGTGAAGGGACCCGATGGGATGGCTACACCTTC
v_call: TRBV6-1
clone_size: many
j_call: TRBJ1-2
d_call: -

cdr3_aa: CASSRRERNEQFF
cdr3_nt: TGCGCCAGCAGTAGAAGGGAGAGGAATGAGCAGTTCTTC
v_call: TRBV4-3
clone_size: -
j_call: TRBJ2-1
d_call: -

cdr3_aa: CASSPGSNYGYTF
cdr3_nt: TGTGCCAGCAGCCCCGGTAGTAACTATGGCTACACCTTC
v_call: TRBV7-2
clone_size: many
j_call: TRBJ1-2
d_call: -